Detailed here is one TCR beta chain. The primer mix had 60 Vbeta and 13 Jbeta primers. The repertoire was sequenced with immunoSEQ multiplex PCR; TCRdb's copy has only in-frame clones and lacks some. Of around 170,000 clones in the sample, just under 80% were seen once. The data stem from a study of cytomegalovirus exposure and HLA in healthy donors. This clonotype was obtained from a woman between 45 and 65 years old in good health and CMV-seropositive. What was sequenced was PBMCs.

CDR3 in DNA: TGCAGTGCGAGCAGGGACACTGAAGCTTTCTTT. It translates to CSASRDTEAFF. This chain links TRBV20-1 with TRBJ1-1, with TRBD1 as a possible D gene (5 bases). Trimming pared 6 bases from V and 3 bases from J, leaving 8 bases between. There are 11 residues in the CDR3. Germline V gene sequence: CDR1 DFQATT, CDR2 SNEGSKA (reference sequence).